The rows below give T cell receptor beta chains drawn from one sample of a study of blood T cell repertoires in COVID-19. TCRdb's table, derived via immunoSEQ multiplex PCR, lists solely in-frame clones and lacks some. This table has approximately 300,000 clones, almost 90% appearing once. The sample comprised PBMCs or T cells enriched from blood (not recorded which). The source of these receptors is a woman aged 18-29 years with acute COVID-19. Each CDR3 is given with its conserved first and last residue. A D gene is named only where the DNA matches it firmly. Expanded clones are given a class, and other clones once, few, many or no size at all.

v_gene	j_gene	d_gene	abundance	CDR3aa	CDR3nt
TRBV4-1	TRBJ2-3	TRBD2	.	CASSQGDPGTSGRPRNTQYF	TGCGCCAGCAGCCAAGGTGACCCCGGGACTAGCGGGAGGCCCAGGAATACGCAGTATTTT
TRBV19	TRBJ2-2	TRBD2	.	CATHPGLAVAGELFF	TGTGCCACTCATCCGGGACTAGCCGTGGCCGGGGAGCTGTTTTTT
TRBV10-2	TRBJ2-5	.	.	CASSELDAETQYF	TGCGCCAGCAGTGAGCTTGATGCGGAGACCCAGTACTTC
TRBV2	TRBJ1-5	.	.	CASGEARRGQPQHF	TGTGCCAGCGGGGAGGCCCGGAGGGGTCAGCCCCAGCATTTT
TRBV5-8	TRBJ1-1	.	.	CASSYGEGVTEAFF	TGTGCCAGCAGCTATGGGGAAGGGGTCACTGAAGCTTTCTTT
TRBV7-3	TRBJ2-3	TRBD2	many	CASSLTSGSGDTQYF	TGTGCCAGCAGCTTAACTAGCGGGAGTGGAGATACGCAGTATTTT
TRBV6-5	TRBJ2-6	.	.	CASSYGPGANVLTF	TGTGCCAGCAGTTACGGCCCTGGGGCCAACGTCCTGACTTTC
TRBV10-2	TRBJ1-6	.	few	CASREGGSSPLHF	TGCGCCAGCAGGGAAGGAGGTTCCTCACCCCTCCACTTT
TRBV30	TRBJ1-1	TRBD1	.	CAWRTGTVNTEAFF	TGTGCCTGGAGGACGGGGACAGTGAACACTGAAGCTTTCTTT
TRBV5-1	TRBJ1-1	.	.	CASSEQGWDTEAFF	TGCGCCAGCAGCGAACAGGGATGGGACACTGAAGCTTTCTTT
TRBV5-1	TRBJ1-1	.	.	CASRAGTGNTEAFF	TGCGCCAGCAGGGCCGGGACTGGGAACACTGAAGCTTTCTTT
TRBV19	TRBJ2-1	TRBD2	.	CASVGLAGAYNEQFF	TGTGCCAGTGTCGGACTAGCGGGAGCCTACAATGAGCAGTTCTTC
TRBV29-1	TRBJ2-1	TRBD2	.	CSVVTSGRVYEQFF	TGCAGCGTCGTTACTAGCGGGAGAGTATATGAGCAGTTCTTC
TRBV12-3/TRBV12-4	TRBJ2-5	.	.	CASRTVAVTQYF	TGTGCCAGCAGGACGGTGGCGGTGACCCAGTACTTC
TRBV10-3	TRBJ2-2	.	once	CAISGLTGELFF	TGTGCCATCAGTGGACTCACCGGGGAGCTGTTTTTT
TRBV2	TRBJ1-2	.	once	CASTLDSIYGYTF	TGTGCCAGCACCCTGGACAGTATCTATGGCTACACCTTC
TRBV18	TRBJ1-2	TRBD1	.	CASSPGQGGDYGYTF	TGTGCCAGCTCACCAGGACAGGGCGGGGACTATGGCTACACCTTC
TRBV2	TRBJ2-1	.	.	CASSEGRSREQFF	TGTGCCAGCAGTGAAGGTAGGAGCCGTGAGCAGTTCTTC
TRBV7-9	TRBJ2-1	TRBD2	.	CASSLGTSSYNEQFF	TGTGCCAGCAGCTTAGGGACTAGCTCCTACAATGAGCAGTTCTTC
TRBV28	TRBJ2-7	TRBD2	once	CASSLWSSGSSHEQYF	TGTGCCAGCAGTTTATGGTCTAGCGGGAGTAGTCACGAGCAGTACTTC
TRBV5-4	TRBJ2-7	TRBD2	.	CASSVELAEMEQYF	TGTGCCAGCAGCGTTGAACTAGCGGAGATGGAGCAGTACTTC
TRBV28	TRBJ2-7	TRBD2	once	CASSLGLAGGYEQYF	TGTGCCAGCAGTTTGGGACTAGCGGGAGGCTACGAGCAGTACTTC
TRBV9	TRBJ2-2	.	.	CASSVGLANTGELFF	TGTGCCAGCAGCGTAGGACTGGCGAACACCGGGGAGCTGTTTTTT
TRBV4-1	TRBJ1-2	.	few	CASSPGEGNYGYTF	TGCGCCAGCAGCCCTGGGGAGGGGAACTATGGCTACACCTTC
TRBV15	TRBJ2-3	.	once	CATSRDSGGSTDTQYF	TGTGCCACCAGCAGAGACAGCGGTGGGAGCACAGATACGCAGTATTTT
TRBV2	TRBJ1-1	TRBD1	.	CASPFRDRATEAFF	TGTGCCAGTCCTTTCCGGGACAGGGCCACTGAAGCTTTCTTT
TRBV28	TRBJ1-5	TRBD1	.	CASSSGQGVQPQHF	TGTGCCAGCAGTTCCGGACAGGGGGTTCAGCCCCAGCATTTT
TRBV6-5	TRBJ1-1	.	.	CASSLAGKWNTEAFF	TGTGCCAGCAGTCTCGCAGGGAAGTGGAACACTGAAGCTTTCTTT
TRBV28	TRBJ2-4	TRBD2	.	CVSSPGTSGLAKNIQYF	TGTGTCAGTTCACCCGGGACTAGCGGGTTAGCCAAAAACATTCAGTACTTC
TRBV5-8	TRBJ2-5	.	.	CASSPHETQYF	TGTGCCAGCAGCCCCCATGAGACCCAGTACTTC
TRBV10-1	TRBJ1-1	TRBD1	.	CASSSGTGTWGTEAFF	TGCGCCAGCAGTTCCGGGACAGGGACATGGGGGACTGAAGCTTTCTTT
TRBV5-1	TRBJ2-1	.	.	CASSLEIPGLGYNEQFF	TGCGCCAGCAGCTTGGAAATTCCGGGACTTGGCTACAATGAGCAGTTCTTC